One sample yielded the 27 T cell receptor beta chains listed below, sequenced in a study of blood T cell repertoires in COVID-19. Generated by immunoSEQ multiplex PCR, the TCRdb table keeps only in-frame clones and is missing some. The sample has roughly 78,000 clones, approximately 86% seen once. The sample was peripheral blood. Receptors were obtained from a woman aged 55-69 years with acute or convalescent COVID-19.

The gene calls are TRBV29-1 and TRBJ1-4; D is uncertain. Germline values: CDR1 SQVTM, CDR2 ANQGSEA. The CDR3 has 13 amino acids. Trimming stripped 3 bases from V and 2 bases from J, with 7 bases between. This CDR3 is CSVEPQTNEKLFF. The DNA of the CDR3 is TGCAGCGTTGAGCCCCAGACTAATGAAAAACTGTTTTTT.

This rearrangement joins TRBV19 to TRBJ1-1; D is possibly TRBD1 (6 bases). Looked up from germline, CDR1 is LNHDA and CDR2 is SQIVND (reference sequence). The V gene lost 6 bases and the J gene lost 5 bases, with 16 bases spanning the gap. The CDR3 consists of 14 residues. The CDR3 reads CASRPSRGWTEAFF. The CDR3 nucleotides are TGTGCCAGTAGACCCTCGAGGGGGTGGACTGAAGCTTTCTTT.

The J gene is TRBJ2-5, the V gene TRBV10-3; 10 nucleotides line up with TRBD2. Per germline, CDR1 ENHRY and CDR2 SYGVKD. CDR3 length: 17 amino acids. The junction had 8 bases not matched to a gene; V was cut back by 0 bases and J by 4 bases. In nucleotides, the CDR3 is TGTGCCATCAGTGAGTCAGGGTCTAGCGGGGGATTAGAGACCCAGTACTTC. It specifies CAISESGSSGGLETQYF.

The gene calls are TRBV5-1 and TRBJ1-2, with TRBD1 matching over 8 bases. V gave up 1 base and J gave up 4 bases; unmatched junction bases: 12. The CDR3 consists of 17 residues. CDR1 SGHRS and CDR2 YFSETQ come from the germline V gene. The CDR3 region is CASSLRTLFGQGYGYTF. The CDR3 DNA sequence: TGCGCCAGCAGCTTGCGAACTCTTTTTGGACAGGGCTATGGCTACACCTTC. Drawing the rest from reference TRBV5-1 and TRBJ1-2, the complete variable domain is KAGVTQTPRYLIKTRGQQVTLSCSPISGHRSVSWYQQTPGQGLQFLFEYFSETQRNKGNFPGRFSGRQFSNSRSEMNVSTLELGDSALYLCASSLRTLFGQGYGYTFGSGTRLTVV.

The count of this clone is one. This rearrangement joins TRBV27 to TRBJ2-7, with 8 positions matching TRBD1. This CDR3 contains 12 residues. V lost 2 bases, J lost 12 bases, and 6 bases stayed unmatched. Germline V lookup: CDR1 MNHEY, CDR2 SMNVEV (reference sequence). Here the CDR3 reads CASSLPGGIAYF. CDR3 nucleotide sequence: TGTGCCAGCAGTTTACCAGGGGGCATCGCGTACTTC.

The CDR3 here is CASSPSPDREATEAFF. CDR3 bases: TGTGCCAGCTCACCTTCGCCGGACAGGGAGGCCACTGAAGCTTTCTTT. The V call is TRBV18, the J call TRBJ1-1, with TRBD1 matching over 8 bases. The CDR3 is 16 residues long. In germline, CDR1 is KGHSH, CDR2 LQKENI. V lost 3 bases, J lost 4 bases, and 10 bases stayed unmatched.

The chain joins TRBV7-2 to TRBJ2-1; 11 bases line up with TRBD2. Germline V lookup: CDR1 SGHTA, CDR2 FQGNSA. V gave up 4 bases and J gave up 10 bases; unmatched junction bases: 18. The CDR3 is 18 residues long. The CDR3 nucleotides are TGTGCCAGCAGCTCGCCGGGACTAGCGGCCACCAGTATGATCGAGCAGTTCTTC. Translating gives CASSSPGLAATSMIEQFF.

J is TRBJ2-2 and V is TRBV6-4; possible D gene TRBD2, 5 bases. V was trimmed by 8 bases and J by 7 bases, leaving 17 bases between them. Germline V CDR1 and CDR2: MRHNA, SNTAGT. The CDR3 runs 14 residues. DNA of the CDR3: TGTGCCAGCTCACCAGAGGGCGCGGTCGGGGAGCTGTTTTTT. It specifies CASSPEGAVGELFF.

The chain employs TRBV2 and TRBJ2-3; 7 bases agree with TRBD2. The germline CDR1 and CDR2 sequences are SNHLY and FYNNEI. V gave up 5 bases and J gave up 0 bases; unmatched junction bases: 8. The CDR3 covers 16 residues. CDR3 in amino acids: CASSRSGTTSTDTQYF. The CDR3 nucleotides are TGTGCCAGCAGTAGATCCGGGACTACTAGCACAGATACGCAGTATTTT.

The V call is TRBV28, the J call TRBJ1-2; 9 bases line up with TRBD1. The CDR3 contains 15 residues. Germline values: CDR1 MDHEN, CDR2 SYDVKM. V trimming: 3 bases; J trimming: 4 bases; junction bases outside the gene matches: 6. Written as DNA, the CDR3 is TGTGCCAGCAGTTTTCGGGACAGGGAAGGCTATGGCTACACCTTC. Translation: CASSFRDREGYGYTF.

The chain joins TRBV5-8 to TRBJ1-2, with a weak D call TRBD1 (5 bases). V shed 4 bases and J shed 4 bases, with 17 bases lying between them. This CDR3 spans 15 amino acids. CDR1 and CDR2 (germline): SGHTS, YDEGEE. The CDR3 reads CASSKQGWVGYGYTF. In DNA, the CDR3 is TGTGCCAGCAGCAAGCAGGGTTGGGTAGGCTATGGCTACACCTTC.

The chain uses TRBV2 and TRBJ1-1, with 10 nucleotides matching TRBD1. Germline V gene sequence: CDR1 SNHLY, CDR2 FYNNEI. The V and J ends lost 8 bases and 10 bases, in that order; junction bases with no gene match: 7. This CDR3 is built from 12 residues. The CDR3 loop is CASQTGGPRAFF. The DNA of the CDR3 is TGTGCCAGCCAGACAGGGGGCCCCAGAGCTTTCTTT. Looking up the rest from reference TRBV2 and TRBJ1-1 gives the full variable domain: EPEVTQTPSHQVTQMGQEVILRCVPISNHLYFYWYRQILGQKVEFLVSFYNNEISEKSEIFDDQFSVERPDGSNFTLKIRSTKLEDSAMYFCASQTGGPRAFFGQGTRLTVV.

The chain has TRBV2 and TRBJ1-1, with TRBD1 matching over 8 bases. Trimming at V came to 3 bases and at J to 3 bases, leaving 3 bases not matched to a gene. Germline assignment: CDR1 SNHLY and CDR2 FYNNEI. The CDR3 extends over 14 amino acids. The CDR3 nucleotides are TGTGCCAGCAGTGAGCAGGGGGCTGACACTGAAGCTTTCTTT. This encodes CASSEQGADTEAFF.

V usage is TRBV12-3 or TRBV12-4 and J usage is TRBJ2-2, with unresolved D. This CDR3 is 13 amino acids long. Trimming took 5 bases from V and 6 from J, leaving 10 bases between them. Here the CDR3 reads CASSEYLPGELFF. CDR3 in DNA: TGTGCCAGCAGTGAGTACTTACCCGGGGAGCTGTTTTTT.

The V call is TRBV14, the J call TRBJ2-3, with 10 positions matching TRBD1. Trimming removed 5 bases from V and 2 bases from J; junction bases left unmatched: 4. The CDR3 runs to 15 residues. Germline lookup yields CDR1 SGHDN and CDR2 FVKESK. For the CDR3, the DNA is TGTGCCAGCAGCTTTGGACAGGGGGTCACAGATACGCAGTATTTT. This encodes CASSFGQGVTDTQYF.

This clone was counted only a few times. The rearrangement links TRBV2 to TRBJ1-1; a weak D match, TRBD1 (5 bases). V was pared by 6 bases and J by 3 bases, with 8 bases between. Germline V lookup: CDR1 SNHLY, CDR2 FYNNEI. The CDR3 length is 12 residues. CDR3 sequence: CASSRGDTEAFF. Here the CDR3 DNA reads TGTGCCAGCAGCCGGGGGGACACTGAAGCTTTCTTT.

The CDR3 sequence is CASSLTSSYEQYF. The CDR3, as DNA: TGTGCCAGCAGCTTAACTAGTTCCTACGAGCAGTACTTC. V and J are TRBV7-9 and TRBJ2-7, with D possibly matching TRBD2 (5 bases). Germline V CDR1 and CDR2: SEHNR, FQNEAQ (reference sequence). V lost 2 bases and J 1 base, leaving 6 bases between the germline ends. The CDR3 length is 13 residues.

V usage is TRBV11-2 and J usage is TRBJ2-1; the D gene is possibly TRBD1 (5 bases). V was shortened by 4 bases and J by 2 bases, with 12 bases between the two germline ends. Germline values: CDR1 SGHAT, CDR2 FQNNGV. The CDR3 is 15 amino acids. CDR3 sequence: CASSSQAGTYNEQFF. The CDR3 nucleotides read TGTGCCAGCAGCTCACAGGCCGGTACCTACAATGAGCAGTTCTTC.

J is TRBJ1-2 and V is TRBV19, with TRBD1 matching 8 bases. In germline, CDR1 is LNHDA, CDR2 SQIVND (reference sequence). V was pared by 6 bases and J by 5 bases, with 8 bases of the junction left unmatched. The CDR3 runs to 14 residues. CDR3 sequence (DNA): TGTGCCAGTAGCCCGAGGGACAGGCCATATGGCTACACCTTC. It is translated as CASSPRDRPYGYTF. Supplemented by reference TRBV19 and TRBJ1-2, the full variable domain reads DGGITQSPKYLFRKEGQNVTLSCEQNLNHDAMYWYRQDPGQGLRLIYYSQIVNDFQKGDIAEGYSVSREKKESFPLTVTSAQKNPTAFYLCASSPRDRPYGYTFGSGTRLTVV.

The V call is TRBV7-2, the J call TRBJ2-1, with D perhaps matching TRBD2 (5 bases). The CDR3 is 14 amino acids. V lost 6 bases and J lost 6, with 15 bases in between. Germline assignment: CDR1 SGHTA and CDR2 FQGNSA. The CDR3 spells CASSSSAAGNEQFF. As DNA, the CDR3 is TGTGCCAGCAGTTCCTCGGCGGCGGGCAATGAGCAGTTCTTC.

The chain couples TRBV29-1 to TRBJ2-7; TRBD2 matches 11 bases. V was clipped by 6 bases and J by 5 bases; unmatched bases: 9. Germline CDR1 is SQVTM and CDR2 is ANQGSEA. This CDR3 region has 14 residues. This CDR3 is CSVGTSGVRDEQYF. The CDR3, as DNA: TGCAGCGTAGGGACTAGCGGCGTTCGGGACGAGCAGTACTTC.

The genes are TRBV24-1 and TRBJ2-1; D may be TRBD2 (5 bases). This CDR3 contains 15 residues. V was cut by 4 bases and J by 4 bases, with 13 bases left in between. Germline-derived CDR1 and CDR2 are KGHDR and SFDVKD. The CDR3 region has the DNA TGTGCCACCAGTGACCCTAGCTTAACTTACAATGAGCAGTTCTTC. Translation: CATSDPSLTYNEQFF.

J is TRBJ2-7 and V is TRBV2, with TRBD2 matching over 8 bases. CDR3 size: 14 residues. J gave up 4 bases and V 6 bases, and 8 bases lay outside the gene matches. From germline, CDR1 is SNHLY and CDR2 FYNNEI. CDR3 sequence (DNA): TGTGCCAGCAGGCGACCGGGACTAGGGTACGAGCAGTACTTC. Amino acid sequence: CASRRPGLGYEQYF. The full variable domain, with the rest looked up from reference TRBV2 and TRBJ2-7, is EPEVTQTPSHQVTQMGQEVILRCVPISNHLYFYWYRQILGQKVEFLVSFYNNEISEKSEIFDDQFSVERPDGSNFTLKIRSTKLEDSAMYFCASRRPGLGYEQYFGPGTRLTVT.

The gene calls are TRBV18 and TRBJ2-7, with a tentative D call TRBD2 (6 bases). The CDR3 is made up of 14 amino acids. The germline V and J ends were trimmed by 3 bases and 0 bases, with 9 bases remaining between them. Germline loops: CDR1 KGHSH, CDR2 LQKENI. The CDR3 protein is CASSPSGNSYEQYF. CDR3 coding DNA: TGTGCCAGCTCACCTAGCGGTAACTCCTACGAGCAGTACTTC. Variable domain in full (rest from reference TRBV18 and TRBJ2-7): NAGVMQNPRHLVRRRGQEARLRCSPMKGHSHVYWYRQLPEEGLKFMVYLQKENIIDESGMPKERFSAEFPKEGPSILRIQQVVRGDSAAYFCASSPSGNSYEQYFGPGTRLTVT.

CDR3 sequence: CASSYPGNNQETQYF. CDR3 in DNA: TGTGCCAGCAGTTATCCAGGGAATAACCAAGAGACCCAGTACTTC. This chain links TRBV6-2 or TRBV6-3 with TRBJ2-5; weak D call: TRBD1 (5 bases). The CDR3 loop spans 15 amino acids. Germline CDR1 and CDR2: MNHEY and SVGEGT. Trimming removed 3 bases at V and 0 bases at J, with 11 bases between.

This clone has just a few counts. J is TRBJ2-7 and V is TRBV6-1; 11 bases fit TRBD1. Looked up from germline, CDR1 is MNHNS and CDR2 is SASEGT. The ends lost 0 bases at V and 6 bases at J; junction bases unmatched: 10. The CDR3 is 17 amino acids. The CDR3, as DNA: TGTGCCAGCAGTGAAGCGGGACAGGGGGACCCCCCGGTCGAGCAGTACTTC. Protein sequence: CASSEAGQGDPPVEQYF.

The chain combines TRBV5-1 with TRBJ1-1, with D possibly matching TRBD1 (5 bases). The germline V gene has CDR1 SGHRS and CDR2 YFSETQ. The CDR3 length is 15 residues. Deletions cut 5 bases from V and 1 base from J, with 15 bases between. Here the CDR3 reads CASRGGRQPNTEAFF. The CDR3 DNA is TGCGCCAGCAGGGGAGGAAGACAGCCGAACACTGAAGCTTTCTTT.